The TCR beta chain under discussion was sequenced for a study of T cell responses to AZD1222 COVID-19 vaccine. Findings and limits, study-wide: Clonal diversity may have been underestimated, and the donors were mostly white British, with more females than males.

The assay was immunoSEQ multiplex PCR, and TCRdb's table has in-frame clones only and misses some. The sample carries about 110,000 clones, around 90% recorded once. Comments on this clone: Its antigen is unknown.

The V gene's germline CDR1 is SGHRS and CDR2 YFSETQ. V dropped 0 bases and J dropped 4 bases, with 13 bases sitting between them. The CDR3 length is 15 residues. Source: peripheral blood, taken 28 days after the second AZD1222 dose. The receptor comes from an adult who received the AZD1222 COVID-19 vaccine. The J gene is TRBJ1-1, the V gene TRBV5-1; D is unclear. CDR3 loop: CASSLDPGRSTEAFF. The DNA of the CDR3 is TGCGCCAGCAGCTTGGACCCGGGTCGCAGCACTGAAGCTTTCTTT.